Each of the 18 T cell receptor beta chains below was sequenced from the same sample in a study of spatial heterogeneity in lung cancer. General observations from the study: Mutation tallies in tumors tracked expanded intratumoral alpha and beta TCR counts.

This sample's time point: sample taken at primary tumor resection. No cognate antigen is known for these TCRs. TCRdb ran MiXCR on the 5' RACE reads and lists one entry per CDR3 protein. The table includes 15,000 to 20,000 distinct CDR3 sequences, about 6.5% detected once. The material was lung tumor tissue, obtained at surgery. Receptor source: a female donor with early-stage non-small cell lung cancer.

This clonotype was found many times. The chain has TRBV7-9 and TRBJ2-5; 7 bases are a match to TRBD2. V was clipped by 5 bases and J by 4 bases; unmatched bases: 10. Looked up from germline, CDR1 is SEHNR and CDR2 is FQNEAQ (reference sequence). The CDR3 loop spans 15 amino acids. As DNA, the CDR3 is TGTGCCAGCAGCATCGGTGGCCAGCGGGGAGAGACCCAGTACTTC. Amino acid sequence: CASSIGGQRGETQYF.

In this sample, this clonotype turned up many times. The V gene is TRBV4-3, the J gene TRBJ2-1; 14 nucleotides match TRBD2. Germline V gene sequence: CDR1 LGHNA, CDR2 YSLEER. This CDR3 has 17 residues. The junction had 7 bases not matched to a gene; V was cut back by 0 bases and J by 9 bases. The CDR3 bases are TGCGCCAGCAGCCAAGACCCGACTAGCGGGAGGGGGGGTGAGCAGTTCTTC. Its protein is CASSQDPTSGRGGEQFF.

The rearrangement joins TRBV20-1 to TRBJ2-1, with 8 nucleotides matching TRBD2. V shed 3 bases and J 5 bases; nucleotides not matched to a gene: 3. This CDR3 contains 13 residues. Germline-derived CDR1 and CDR2 are DFQATT and SNEGSKA (reference sequence). CDR3 DNA sequence: TGCAGTGCTAGCGGGAGGGGTGACAATGAGCAGTTCTTC. Its translation is CSASGRGDNEQFF.

This clonotype was counted at least ten times. The genes are TRBV7-2 and TRBJ1-2, with unresolved D. V was pared by 1 base and J by 7 bases, with 10 bases between. Per germline, CDR1 SGHTA and CDR2 FQGNSA. The CDR3 sequence is 13 residues long. CDR3 in amino acids: CASSLGGATGYTF. The CDR3 DNA reads TGTGCCAGCAGCTTAGGGGGTGCAACTGGCTACACCTTC.

This clonotype appeared a few times. The rearrangement uses TRBV19 and TRBJ2-2, with 13 bases fitting TRBD2. Germline V gene lookup returns CDR1 LNHDA and CDR2 SQIVND (reference sequence). After removal of 1 base from V and 3 bases from J, the junction contained 2 bases not matched to a gene. The CDR3 runs to 17 residues. The CDR3 sequence is CASSIGGLAGDTGELFF. CDR3 bases: TGTGCCAGTAGTATAGGCGGACTAGCGGGAGACACCGGGGAGCTGTTTTTT.

There are many counts of this clonotype. The J gene is TRBJ1-2, the V gene TRBV5-1, with 7 bases that match TRBD1. V dropped 4 bases and J dropped 4; count of bases not matched to a gene: 10. The CDR3 has 15 amino acids. Germline CDR1 is SGHRS and CDR2 is YFSETQ. The CDR3 spells CASSPGPGTVYGYTF. The CDR3, as DNA: TGCGCCAGCAGCCCCGGCCCCGGGACAGTCTATGGCTACACCTTC.

This clonotype was picked up many times. The chain employs TRBV7-2 and TRBJ1-2; D gene uncertain. The CDR3 has 14 amino acids. The germline V gene has CDR1 SGHTA and CDR2 FQGNSA. The V gene lost 1 base and the J gene lost 0 bases, with 6 bases spanning the gap. The CDR3 is CASSLVAANYGYTF. DNA for the CDR3: TGTGCCAGCAGCTTAGTAGCCGCTAACTATGGCTACACCTTC. Using reference TRBV7-2 and TRBJ1-2 for the parts outside the CDR3, the full variable domain is GAGVSQSPSNKVTEKGKDVELRCDPISGHTALYWYRQSLGQGLEFLIYFQGNSAPDKSGLPSDRFSAERTGGSVSTLTIQRTQQEDSAVYLCASSLVAANYGYTFGSGTRLTVV.

This clonotype was observed at least ten times. The chain employs TRBV7-2 and TRBJ1-1; tentative D call: TRBD1 (5 bases). V gave up 4 bases and J gave up 0 bases, with 18 bases separating them. Germline V gives CDR1 SGHTA, CDR2 FQGNSA. CDR3 length: 17 amino acids. This chain's CDR3 is CASSSPLTGFMNTEAFF. The CDR3 nucleotides read TGTGCCAGCAGCTCGCCTTTAACAGGCTTCATGAACACTGAAGCTTTCTTT. The whole variable domain, filled in from reference TRBV7-2 and TRBJ1-1, reads GAGVSQSPSNKVTEKGKDVELRCDPISGHTALYWYRQSLGQGLEFLIYFQGNSAPDKSGLPSDRFSAERTGGSVSTLTIQRTQQEDSAVYLCASSSPLTGFMNTEAFFGQGTRLTVV.

This clonotype came up many times. The chain has TRBV18 and TRBJ2-5, with 10 bases lining up with TRBD1. The V and J ends lost 3 bases and 4 bases, in that order; junction bases with no gene match: 8. CDR1 is KGHSH and CDR2 is LQKENI in the germline V gene. The CDR3 sequence is 16 residues long. CDR3 nucleotide sequence: TGTGCCAGCTCACCCCCTGAGACAGGGGGCAGAGAGACCCAGTACTTC. It is translated as CASSPPETGGRETQYF.

This clonotype was counted at least ten times. The V gene is TRBV7-2, the J gene TRBJ2-5; TRBD2 agrees at 13 bases. The germline V gene has CDR1 SGHTA and CDR2 FQGNSA. The CDR3 extends over 16 amino acids. Losses at the gene ends were 5 bases for V and 5 bases for J; bases not matched to a gene: 8. The CDR3, as DNA: TGTGCCAGCAGCGAAAGAGGACTAGCGGGAGAGGAGACCCAGTACTTC. This sequence encodes CASSERGLAGEETQYF. The variable domain in full, completed from reference TRBV7-2 and TRBJ2-5, reads GAGVSQSPSNKVTEKGKDVELRCDPISGHTALYWYRQSLGQGLEFLIYFQGNSAPDKSGLPSDRFSAERTGGSVSTLTIQRTQQEDSAVYLCASSERGLAGEETQYFGPGTRLLVL.

This clonotype was counted at least ten times. The chain joins TRBV28 to TRBJ1-2, with TRBD1 identical over 10 bases. Germline values: CDR1 MDHEN, CDR2 SYDVKM. The CDR3 runs to 16 residues. The V and J ends lost 7 bases and 4 bases, in that order; junction bases with no gene match: 12. The CDR3 bases are TGTGCCAGCAAAAATACTCCCGGGACAGGGGCCTATGGCTACACCTTC. Its translation: CASKNTPGTGAYGYTF.

This clonotype is medium-sized (0.01 to 0.1%). The V call is TRBV2, the J call TRBJ1-5; D is uncertain. CDR1 is SNHLY and CDR2 is FYNNEI in the germline V gene. The CDR3 has 11 residues. Trimming stripped 4 bases from V and 7 bases from J, with 5 bases between. The chain's CDR3 is CASSVGQPQHF. In DNA, the CDR3 is TGTGCCAGCAGTGTTGGGCAGCCCCAGCATTTT.

This clonotype ranks as medium-sized. The V gene is TRBV20-1, the J gene TRBJ2-7, with 8 bases that match TRBD2. The CDR3 length is 12 residues. Per the germline V gene, CDR1 is DFQATT and CDR2 is SNEGSKA (reference sequence). CDR3 coding DNA: TGCAGGGGAAACGGGAGGGCCGTCGAGCAGTACTTC. It translates to CRGNGRAVEQYF.

Ten or more counts support this clonotype. The V gene is TRBV28, the J gene TRBJ2-3, with 7 bases matching TRBD2. The CDR3 is 16 amino acids. Germline CDR1 and CDR2: MDHEN and SYDVKM. V was pared by 3 bases and J by 5 bases, with 11 bases of the junction left unmatched. The CDR3 loop reads CASSLVHRTRLDTQYF. CDR3 DNA sequence: TGTGCCAGCAGTTTGGTTCACCGGACTAGGCTAGATACGCAGTATTTT.

V and J are TRBV29-1 and TRBJ2-5, with D uncertain. The CDR3 sequence is 12 residues long. Per germline, CDR1 SQVTM and CDR2 ANQGSEA. V shed 5 bases and J shed 6 bases, with 13 bases lying between them. The CDR3 DNA reads TGCAGCGTTCTTGGCAGTTTCCAGACCCAGTACTTC. It specifies CSVLGSFQTQYF.

By proportion, this clonotype is medium-sized (0.01 to 0.1%). The chain carries TRBV7-2 and TRBJ2-3; 7 bases agree with TRBD2. CDR1 is SGHTA, CDR2 FQGNSA, per germline. The CDR3 is 13 amino acids. Trimming cost V 4 bases and J 8 bases; bases outside gene matches: 6. CDR3 nucleotides: TGTGCCAGCAGCTCCTCCGGGGGGAGTACGCAGTATTTT. Residues: CASSSSGGSTQYF.

There are many counts of this clonotype. The rearrangement links TRBV20-1 to TRBJ1-4; TRBD1 matches at 8 bases. The CDR3 runs 15 residues. CDR1 is DFQATT, CDR2 SNEGSKA, per germline (reference sequence). Unmatched junction bases numbered 6, after V lost 1 base and J lost 5 bases. The CDR3 DNA sequence: TGCAGTGCTAGAGCCACAGGGGGTAGAAATGAAAAACTGTTTTTT. This codes for CSARATGGRNEKLFF.

This clonotype occurred many times. The chain joins TRBV7-9 to TRBJ2-7, with D unresolved. This CDR3 region has 12 residues. CDR1 is SEHNR and CDR2 is FQNEAQ in the germline V gene (reference sequence). Trimming took off 3 bases at V and 7 bases at J, with 10 bases between the two ends. CDR3 bases: TGTGCCAGCAGCTTTCAGGCTAGTGAGCAGTACTTC. It encodes CASSFQASEQYF.